Each of the 11 T cell receptor beta chains below was sequenced from the same sample in a study of T cell responses to AZD1222 COVID-19 vaccine (dated by TCRdb to the early 2020s). The label giving this sample's time point can be read as: baseline before first vaccination. Library preparation employed the immunoSEQ multiplex PCR assay. TCRdb retrieved this table from immuneACCESS and kept in-frame rearrangements only. Not all clones are present; in checked studies, unresolved V genes account for under half, and no reason is known for the remainder. This sample holds about 140,000 clones; more than 85% were observed only once. The biggest ten clones account for just over 3% of the sample. Sample: peripheral blood, taken on day 0 of AZD1222 vaccination. All receptors derive from an adult in good health.

The chain combines TRBV28 with TRBJ1-6; TRBD1 is a possible D gene (6 bases). The CDR3 has 14 residues. Between the trimmed V and J ends, which lost 8 bases and 8 bases, there was a span of 16 bases. The germline V gene has CDR1 MDHEN and CDR2 SYDVKM. CDR3 DNA sequence: TGTGCCAGCGTACTAGGGGGTTTTGATTCACCCCTCCACTTT. Protein product: CASVLGGFDSPLHF.

The chain employs TRBV5-5 and TRBJ1-5, with 12 bases fitting TRBD1. The CDR3 runs 16 residues. V lost 4 bases, J lost 11 bases, and 13 bases stayed unmatched. The germline gives CDR1 SGHKS, CDR2 YYEKEE (reference sequence). The CDR3 is CASSKTGTGGELAQHF. DNA for the CDR3: TGTGCCAGCAGCAAGACCGGGACAGGGGGCGAATTGGCCCAGCATTTT.

The rearrangement joins TRBV19 to TRBJ2-5; D not resolved. Per germline, CDR1 LNHDA and CDR2 SQIVND (reference sequence). Trimming stripped 6 bases from V and 7 bases from J, with 9 bases between. CDR3 size: 11 residues. CDR3 bases: TGTGCCAGTAGCACCTCTGGGACCCAGTACTTC. Amino acid sequence: CASSTSGTQYF.

The genes are TRBV5-8 and TRBJ1-5; a weak D match, TRBD1 (6 bases). Germline CDR1 SGHTS, CDR2 YDEGEE. V was pared by 2 bases and J by 10 bases, with 22 bases between. This CDR3 has 16 amino acids. The CDR3 loop reads CASSLVYAGDNLPQHF. CDR3 bases: TGTGCCAGCAGCTTAGTCTATGCAGGGGATAACCTTCCCCAGCATTTT.

The chain combines TRBV11-1 with TRBJ1-2; D is undetermined. V lost 5 bases and J lost 2, with 9 bases in between. Germline V gives CDR1 SGHAT, CDR2 FQDESV (reference sequence). The CDR3 has 13 residues. The chain's CDR3 is CASSRSRNYGYTF. CDR3 nucleotides: TGTGCCAGCAGCCGCTCTAGGAACTATGGCTACACCTTC.

The genes are TRBV2 and TRBJ1-1, with D possibly being TRBD1 (6 bases). There are 14 residues in the CDR3. Trimming took 2 bases from V and 5 from J, leaving 12 bases between them. CDR1 and CDR2 from the germline V gene are SNHLY and FYNNEI. The CDR3 spells CASSETGWGTEAFF. The CDR3 region has the DNA TGTGCCAGCAGTGAAACAGGGTGGGGGACTGAAGCTTTCTTT.

This sequence joins TRBV10-1 and TRBJ2-1; D is ambiguous. Deletions cut 6 bases from V and 5 bases from J, with 8 bases between. The CDR3 spans 12 residues. Germline CDR1 and CDR2: WNHNN and SYGVQD (reference sequence). CDR3 loop: CASSRGDNEQFF. Written as DNA, the CDR3 is TGCGCCAGCAGCCGTGGAGACAATGAGCAGTTCTTC.

This sequence joins TRBV30 and TRBJ2-2; 9 bases are shared with TRBD2. Germline lookup yields CDR1 GTSNPN and CDR2 SVGIG (reference sequence). The length of the CDR3 is 14 residues. V lost 4 bases and J lost 5; bases outside the gene matches: 5. For the CDR3, the DNA is TGTGCCTGGACTAGCGGGATAAGAACCGGGGAGCTGTTTTTT. Residues: CAWTSGIRTGELFF.

The chain carries TRBV7-3 and TRBJ2-2; D ambiguous. The CDR3 sequence is 13 residues long. V lost 1 base, J lost 6 bases, and 6 bases lay in between. CDR1 and CDR2 from the germline V gene are SGHTA and FQGTGA. The CDR3 region has the DNA TGTGCCAGCAGCTTAAAGGGTCCCGGGGAGCTGTTTTTT. It translates to CASSLKGPGELFF.

This chain connects TRBV29-1 to TRBJ2-1; D gene unclear. V was shortened by 4 bases and J by 1 base, with 11 bases between the two germline ends. CDR1 SQVTM and CDR2 ANQGSEA come from the germline V gene. The CDR3 runs to 14 residues. CDR3 sequence (DNA): TGCAGCGTTGTGGACCGCACGTCCTACAATGAGCAGTTCTTC. This codes for CSVVDRTSYNEQFF.

The chain combines TRBV5-1 with TRBJ2-2, with 11 bases matching TRBD2. Germline CDR1 and CDR2: SGHRS and YFSETQ. This CDR3 spans 16 amino acids. Germline trimming cut 4 bases from V and 8 bases from J; bases unmatched to any gene: 10. The CDR3 loop is CASSTGLAGGKGELFF. The CDR3 DNA reads as TGCGCCAGCAGCACAGGACTAGCGGGCGGGAAGGGGGAGCTGTTTTTT.